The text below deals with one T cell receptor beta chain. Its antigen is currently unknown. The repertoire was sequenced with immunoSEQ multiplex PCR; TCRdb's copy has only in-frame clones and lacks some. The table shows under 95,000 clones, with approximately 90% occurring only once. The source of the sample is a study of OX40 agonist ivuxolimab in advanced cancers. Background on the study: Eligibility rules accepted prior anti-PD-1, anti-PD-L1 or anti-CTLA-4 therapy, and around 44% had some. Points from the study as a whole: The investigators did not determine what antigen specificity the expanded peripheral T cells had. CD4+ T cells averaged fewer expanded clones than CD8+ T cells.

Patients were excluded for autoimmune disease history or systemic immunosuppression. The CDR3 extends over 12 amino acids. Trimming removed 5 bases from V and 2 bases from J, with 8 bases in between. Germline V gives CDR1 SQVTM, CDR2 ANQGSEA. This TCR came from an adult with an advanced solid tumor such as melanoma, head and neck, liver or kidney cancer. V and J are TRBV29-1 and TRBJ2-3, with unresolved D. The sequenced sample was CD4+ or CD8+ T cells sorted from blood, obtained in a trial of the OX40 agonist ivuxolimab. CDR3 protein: CSVRADTDTQYF. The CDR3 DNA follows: TGCAGCGTTCGGGCGGACACAGATACGCAGTATTTT.